A selection of T cell receptor beta chains follows, all from one sample in a study of blood T cell repertoires in COVID-19. Assay: immunoSEQ multiplex PCR; the TCRdb copy retains only in-frame clones and omits some. The sample records some 180,000 clones, about 83% being singletons. Source material: peripheral blood. Every receptor here comes from a woman over 75 with COVID-19, enrolled during active disease. CDR3s include the opening cysteine and the closing phenylalanine or tryptophan. A D gene is named only where the DNA matches it firmly. Size is omitted from some rows. Given values are once, few, many or a class for expanded clones.

TRBV20-1	.	.	TRBJ1-2	TGCAGTGCTAGGTACAGGAGTGGCTACACCTTC	CSARYRSGYTF
TRBV6-5	.	.	TRBJ2-7	TGTGCCAGCAGGGACTTACTAGTTAGCGAGCAGTACTTC	CASRDLLVSEQYF
TRBV7-2	.	.	TRBJ2-5	TGTGCCAGCAGCTCAGACATAGTGGCCCAGTACTTC	CASSSDIVAQYF
TRBV13	.	TRBD2	TRBJ2-3	TGTGCCAGCAGCCCGACTAGCGGGGACAACACAGATACGCAGTATTTT	CASSPTSGDNTDTQYF
TRBV27	few	TRBD1	TRBJ1-4	TGTGCCAGCTGCCCACCGGGACAGATTAATGAAAAACTGTTTTTT	CASCPPGQINEKLFF
TRBV12-3/TRBV12-4	.	TRBD2	TRBJ2-1	TGTGCCAGCAGTTTTAGGCGGGAGGTGGGGCAGTTCTTC	CASSFRREVGQFF
TRBV4-1	.	.	TRBJ1-4	TGCGCCAGCAGCCTTTGGGTCAGGGAAAAACTGTTTTTT	CASSLWVREKLFF
TRBV2	.	.	TRBJ2-1	TGTGCCAGTAAGCAGGACAACAATGAGCAGTTCTTC	CASKQDNNEQFF
TRBV16	.	TRBD1	TRBJ1-1	TGTGCCAGCAGCCGAGGACAGGGGGCAATGAACACTGAAGCTTTCTTT	CASSRGQGAMNTEAFF
TRBV5-1	.	TRBD1	TRBJ2-1	TGCGCCAGCAGCTGGGACAGCTTTTTGTACAATGAGCAGTTCTTC	CASSWDSFLYNEQFF
TRBV10-3	.	TRBD1	TRBJ1-2	TGTGCCACAACAGGGGGAGATGGCTACACCTTC	CATTGGDGYTF
TRBV9	.	.	TRBJ1-6	TGTGCCAGCAGCCCCCGTATTGATTCACCCCTCCACTTT	CASSPRIDSPLHF
TRBV28	.	TRBD1	TRBJ2-1	TGTGCCAGCAGTTTAACAGGGGGCAATGAGCAGTTCTTC	CASSLTGGNEQFF
TRBV4-1	.	TRBD2	TRBJ2-1	TGCGCCAGCAGCCAAGACTTTAGCCTCGGGGGGAGCTCCTACAATGAGCAGTTCTTC	CASSQDFSLGGSSYNEQFF
TRBV18	.	.	TRBJ2-6	TGTGCCAGCTCACCAGGAAGGGGTTCTAGGCCTGGGGCCAACGTCCTGACTTTC	CASSPGRGSRPGANVLTF
TRBV19	.	TRBD2	TRBJ2-1	TGTGCCAGTAGCGGGGGGGCCTACAATGAGCAGTTCTTC	CASSGGAYNEQFF
TRBV12-3/TRBV12-4	.	TRBD1	TRBJ1-4	TGTGCCAGCAGAACAGGGGGCAAAAAACTGTTTTTT	CASRTGGKKLFF
TRBV2	.	.	TRBJ2-2	TGTGCCAGCAGTTTAGAAGCCGGGGAGCTGTTTTTT	CASSLEAGELFF